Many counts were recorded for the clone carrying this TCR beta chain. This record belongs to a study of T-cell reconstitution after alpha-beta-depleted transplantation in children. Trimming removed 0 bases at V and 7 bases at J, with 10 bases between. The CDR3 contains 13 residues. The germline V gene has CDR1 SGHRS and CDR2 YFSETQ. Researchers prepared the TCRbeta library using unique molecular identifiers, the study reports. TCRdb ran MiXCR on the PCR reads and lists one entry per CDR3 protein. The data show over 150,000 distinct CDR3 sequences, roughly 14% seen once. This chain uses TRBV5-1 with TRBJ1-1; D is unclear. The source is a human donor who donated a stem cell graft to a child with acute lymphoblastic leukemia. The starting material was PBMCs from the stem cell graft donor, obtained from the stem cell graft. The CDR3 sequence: CASSLDGRDEAFF. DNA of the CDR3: TGCGCCAGCAGCTTGGACGGGCGGGATGAAGCTTTCTTT.